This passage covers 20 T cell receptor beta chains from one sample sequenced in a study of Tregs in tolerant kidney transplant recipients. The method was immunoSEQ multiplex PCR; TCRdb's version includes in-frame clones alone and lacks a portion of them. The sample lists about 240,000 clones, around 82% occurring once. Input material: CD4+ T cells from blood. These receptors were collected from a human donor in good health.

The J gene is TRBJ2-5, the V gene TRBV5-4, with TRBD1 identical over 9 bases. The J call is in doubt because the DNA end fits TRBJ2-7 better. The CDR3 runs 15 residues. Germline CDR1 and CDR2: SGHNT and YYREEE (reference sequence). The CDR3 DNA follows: TGTGCCAGCAGCCCCGGGACAGGGCTCTCCTACGAGCAGTACTTC. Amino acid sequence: CASSPGTGLSYEQYF.

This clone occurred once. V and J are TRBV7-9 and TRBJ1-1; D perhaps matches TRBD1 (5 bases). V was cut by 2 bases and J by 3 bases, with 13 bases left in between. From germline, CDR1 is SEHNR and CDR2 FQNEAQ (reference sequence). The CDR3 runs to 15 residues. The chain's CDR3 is CASSLYTGGDTEAFF. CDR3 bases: TGTGCCAGCAGCTTATATACAGGAGGGGACACTGAAGCTTTCTTT. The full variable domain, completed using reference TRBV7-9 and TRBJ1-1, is DTGVSQNPRHKITKRGQNVTFRCDPISEHNRLYWYRQTLGQGPEFLTYFQNEAQLEKSRLLSDRFSAERPKGSFSTLEIQRTEQGDSAMYLCASSLYTGGDTEAFFGQGTRLTVV.

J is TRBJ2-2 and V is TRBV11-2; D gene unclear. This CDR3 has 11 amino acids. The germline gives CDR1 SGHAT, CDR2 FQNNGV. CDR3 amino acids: CATANTGELFF. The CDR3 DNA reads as TGTGCAACTGCGAACACCGGGGAGCTGTTTTTT.

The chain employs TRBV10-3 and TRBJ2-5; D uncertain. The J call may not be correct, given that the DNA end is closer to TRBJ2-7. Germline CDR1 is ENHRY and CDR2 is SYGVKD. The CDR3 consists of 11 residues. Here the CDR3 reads CATSENYEQYF. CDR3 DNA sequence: TGTGCCACCTCAGAGAACTACGAGCAGTACTTC.

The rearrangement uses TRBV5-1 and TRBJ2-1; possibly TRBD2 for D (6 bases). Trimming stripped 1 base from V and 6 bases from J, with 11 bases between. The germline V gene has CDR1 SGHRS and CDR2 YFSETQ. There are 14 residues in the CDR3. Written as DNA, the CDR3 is TGCGCCAGCAGCTTGTTCTCTAGCGTCAATGAGCAGTTCTTC. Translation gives CASSLFSSVNEQFF. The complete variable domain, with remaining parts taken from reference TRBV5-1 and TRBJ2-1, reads KAGVTQTPRYLIKTRGQQVTLSCSPISGHRSVSWYQQTPGQGLQFLFEYFSETQRNKGNFPGRFSGRQFSNSRSEMNVSTLELGDSALYLCASSLFSSVNEQFFGPGTRLTVL.

The CDR3 nucleotides are TGTGCCAGCAGCCAGAGGGGGTACACTAACGAGCAGTACTTC. Translating it yields CASSQRGYTNEQYF. The rearrangement uses TRBV4-2 and TRBJ2-7; the D gene is possibly TRBD1 (6 bases). V was trimmed by 3 bases and J by 5 bases, leaving 14 bases between them. Germline CDR1 is LGHNA and CDR2 is YNFKEQ. The CDR3 is 14 amino acids.

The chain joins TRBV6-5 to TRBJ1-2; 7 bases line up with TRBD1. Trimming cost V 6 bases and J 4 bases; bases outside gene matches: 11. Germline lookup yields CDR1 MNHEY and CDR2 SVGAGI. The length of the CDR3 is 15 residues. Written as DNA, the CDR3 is TGTGCCAGCAGAGAATCGACAGGGAGAGGCTATGGCTACACCTTC. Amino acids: CASRESTGRGYGYTF.

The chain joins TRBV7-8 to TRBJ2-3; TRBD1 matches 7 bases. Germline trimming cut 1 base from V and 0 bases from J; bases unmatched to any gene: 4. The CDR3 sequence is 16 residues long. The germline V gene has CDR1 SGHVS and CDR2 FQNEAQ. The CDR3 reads CASSLVGGWSTDTQYF. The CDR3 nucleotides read TGTGCCAGCAGCTTAGTAGGGGGCTGGAGCACAGATACGCAGTATTTT.

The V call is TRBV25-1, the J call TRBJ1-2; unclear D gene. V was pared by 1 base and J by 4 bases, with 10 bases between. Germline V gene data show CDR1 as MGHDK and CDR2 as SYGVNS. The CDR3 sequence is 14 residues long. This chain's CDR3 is CASSEWRGGYGYTF. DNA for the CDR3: TGTGCCAGCAGTGAATGGCGGGGAGGCTATGGCTACACCTTC.

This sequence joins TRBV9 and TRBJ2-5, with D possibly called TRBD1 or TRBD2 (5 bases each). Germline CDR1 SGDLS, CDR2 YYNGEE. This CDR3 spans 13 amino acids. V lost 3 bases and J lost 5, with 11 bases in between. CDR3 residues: CASSGGSGETQYF. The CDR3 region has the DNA TGTGCCAGCAGCGGGGGGTCGGGGGAGACCCAGTACTTC.

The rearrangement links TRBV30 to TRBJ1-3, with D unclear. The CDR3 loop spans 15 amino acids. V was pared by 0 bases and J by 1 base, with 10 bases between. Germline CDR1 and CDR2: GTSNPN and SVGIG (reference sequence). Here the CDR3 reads CAWSVLRSSGNTIYF. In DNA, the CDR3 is TGTGCCTGGAGTGTTTTACGTTCGTCTGGAAACACCATATATTTT.

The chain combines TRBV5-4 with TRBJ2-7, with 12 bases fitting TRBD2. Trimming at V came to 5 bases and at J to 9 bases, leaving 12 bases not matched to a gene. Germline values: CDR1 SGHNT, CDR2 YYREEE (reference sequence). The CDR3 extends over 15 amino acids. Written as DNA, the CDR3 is TGTGCCAGCAGTTACGGACTAGCGGGGAGTTTCGGGCAGTACTTC. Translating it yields CASSYGLAGSFGQYF.

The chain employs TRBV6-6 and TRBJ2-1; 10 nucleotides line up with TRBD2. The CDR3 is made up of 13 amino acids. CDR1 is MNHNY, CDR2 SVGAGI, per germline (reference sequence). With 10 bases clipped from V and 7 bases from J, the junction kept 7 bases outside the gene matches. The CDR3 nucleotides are TGTGCCACCCTAGCGGGAGCCGGGAATGAGCAGTTCTTC. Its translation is CATLAGAGNEQFF.

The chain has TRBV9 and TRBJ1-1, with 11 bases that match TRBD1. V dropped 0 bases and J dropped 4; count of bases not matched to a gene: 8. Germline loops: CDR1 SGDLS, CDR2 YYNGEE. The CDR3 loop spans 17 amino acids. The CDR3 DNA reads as TGTGCCAGCAGCGTAGGGGACAGGGGGAGGGGTACCACTGAAGCTTTCTTT. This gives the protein CASSVGDRGRGTTEAFF. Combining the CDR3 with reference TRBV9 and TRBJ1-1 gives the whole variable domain DSGVTQTPKHLITATGQRVTLRCSPRSGDLSVYWYQQSLDQGLQFLIQYYNGEERAKGNILERFSAQQFPDLHSELNLSSLELGDSALYFCASSVGDRGRGTTEAFFGQGTRLTVV.

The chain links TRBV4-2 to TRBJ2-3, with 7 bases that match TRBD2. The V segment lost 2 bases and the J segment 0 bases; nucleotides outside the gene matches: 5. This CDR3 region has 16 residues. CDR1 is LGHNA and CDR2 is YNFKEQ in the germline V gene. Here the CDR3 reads CASSQTSSGSTDTQYF. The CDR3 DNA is TGTGCCAGCAGCCAAACTTCTAGCGGAAGCACAGATACGCAGTATTTT.

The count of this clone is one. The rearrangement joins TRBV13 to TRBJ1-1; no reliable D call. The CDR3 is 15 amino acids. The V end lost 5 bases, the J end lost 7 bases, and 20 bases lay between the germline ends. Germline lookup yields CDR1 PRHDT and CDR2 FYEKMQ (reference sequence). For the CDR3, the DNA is TGTGCCAGCAGCCCCGCCGGGGTCCCTAAGGTTGAAGCTTTCTTT. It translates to CASSPAGVPKVEAFF.

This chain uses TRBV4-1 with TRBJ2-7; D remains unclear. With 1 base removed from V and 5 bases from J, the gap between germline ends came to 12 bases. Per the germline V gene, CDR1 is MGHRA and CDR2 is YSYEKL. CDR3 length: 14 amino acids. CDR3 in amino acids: CASSQGSTGDEQYF. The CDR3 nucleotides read TGCGCCAGCAGCCAAGGTAGTACCGGTGACGAGCAGTACTTC.

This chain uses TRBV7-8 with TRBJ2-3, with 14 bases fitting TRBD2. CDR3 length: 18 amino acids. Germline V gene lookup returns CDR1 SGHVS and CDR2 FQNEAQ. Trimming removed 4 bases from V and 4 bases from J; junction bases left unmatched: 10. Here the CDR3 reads CASSYPGLAGVGADTQYF. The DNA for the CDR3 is TGTGCCAGCAGCTATCCGGGACTAGCGGGGGTGGGGGCAGATACGCAGTATTTT.

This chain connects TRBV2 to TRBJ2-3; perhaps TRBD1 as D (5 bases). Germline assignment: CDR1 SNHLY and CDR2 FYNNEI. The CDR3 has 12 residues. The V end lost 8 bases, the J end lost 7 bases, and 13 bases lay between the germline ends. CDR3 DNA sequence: TGTGCCAGCGCGGCAGGACAAAATACGCAGTATTTT. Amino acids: CASAAGQNTQYF.

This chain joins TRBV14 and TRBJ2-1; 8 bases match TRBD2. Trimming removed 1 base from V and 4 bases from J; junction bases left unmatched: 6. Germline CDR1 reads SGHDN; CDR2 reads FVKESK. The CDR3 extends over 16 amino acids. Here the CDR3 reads CASSQVSQRGYNEQFF. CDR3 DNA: TGTGCCAGCAGCCAAGTTTCTCAGCGGGGGTACAATGAGCAGTTCTTC.